A selection of T cell receptor beta chains follows, all from one sample in a study of cytomegalovirus exposure and HLA in healthy donors. TCRdb keeps only in-frame clones here, not all; method: immunoSEQ multiplex PCR. The sample comprises 90,000 to 120,000 clones, 76% of which are singletons, and roughly 2.3% rests with the top ten. The source material was PBMCs. The receptors shown here come from a man aged 18 to 30 in good health and CMV-seronegative. The CDR3 runs from the conserved cysteine through the conserved F or W. Each record gives: V gene, D gene, clone size, J gene, CDR3 protein, CDR3 DNA. A D gene is named only where the DNA matches it firmly. The listing skips clone size in some rows; elsewhere it reads once, few, many or a size class.

>TRBV14|TRBD2|NA|TRBJ2-1
CASSRGGGAYNEQFF
TGTGCCAGCAGCCGGGGCGGGGGGGCTTACAATGAGCAGTTCTTC
>TRBV9|NA|NA|TRBJ2-3
CASSASGFTSTDTQYF
TGTGCCAGCAGCGCTTCGGGGTTCACTAGCACAGATACGCAGTATTTT
>TRBV6-5|NA|NA|TRBJ2-3
CASSYSMGRDTDTQYF
TGTGCCAGCAGTTACTCGATGGGTCGGGACACAGATACGCAGTATTTT
>TRBV5-8|NA|once|TRBJ1-2
CASRLGGVYGYTF
TGTGCCAGCAGGTTGGGGGGCGTCTATGGCTACACCTTC
>TRBV10-3|NA|NA|TRBJ2-5
CAISALVGETQYF
TGTGCCATCAGTGCCCTAGTGGGAGAGACCCAGTACTTC
>TRBV20-1|NA|NA|TRBJ2-1
CSAAGYNEQFF
TGCAGTGCTGCGGGGTACAATGAGCAGTTCTTC
>TRBV2|NA|NA|TRBJ2-2
CASSEVRQAAGELFF
TGTGCCAGCAGTGAAGTACGACAGGCAGCCGGGGAGCTGTTTTTT
>TRBV2|NA|NA|TRBJ2-1
CASGIRRGSGNEQFF
TGTGCCAGCGGAATTAGGCGAGGGAGTGGTAATGAGCAGTTCTTC
>TRBV5-4|NA|NA|TRBJ1-2
CASSLFRGANSNYGYTF
TGTGCCAGCAGCTTGTTCAGGGGCGCGAATTCCAACTATGGCTACACCTTC
>TRBV29-1|NA|NA|TRBJ2-7
CSVGGPGPTSYEQYF
TGCAGCGTTGGGGGGCCGGGACCCACGTCCTACGAGCAGTACTTC
>TRBV5-1|NA|once|TRBJ1-6
CASSTEQGNNSPLHF
TGCGCCAGCAGCACAGAACAGGGTAACAATTCACCCCTCCACTTT
>TRBV9|NA|NA|TRBJ1-3
CASSVTGDTIYF
TGTGCCAGCAGCGTAACGGGAGACACCATATATTTT
>TRBV4-2|NA|NA|TRBJ2-2
CASSQAPDTGELFF
TGTGCCAGCAGCCAAGCTCCAGACACCGGGGAGCTGTTTTTT
>TRBV21-1|NA|NA|TRBJ1-3
CASSKASKTGGIWGNTIYF
TGTGCCAGCAGCAAAGCGAGCAAAACAGGGGGCATCTGGGGAAACACCATATATTTT
>TRBV7-2|NA|few|TRBJ2-2
CASSLFGSNTGELFF
TGTGCCAGCAGCTTATTCGGGAGCAACACCGGGGAGCTGTTTTTT
>TRBV27|TRBD2|few|TRBJ2-1
CASSFGPSGDYEQFF
TGTGCCAGCAGTTTTGGGCCTAGCGGGGATTATGAGCAGTTCTTC
>TRBV5-4|NA|NA|TRBJ2-7
CASSLSPDRFRVGYEQYF
TGTGCCAGCAGCTTATCCCCCGACAGGTTCCGGGTGGGCTACGAGCAGTACTTC
>TRBV29-1|NA|few|TRBJ2-5
CSVEGASTETQYF
TGCAGCGTTGAAGGGGCCTCCACGGAGACCCAGTACTTC
>TRBV29-1|NA|NA|TRBJ1-2
CSVEDYNYGYTF
TGCAGCGTTGAGGACTATAACTATGGCTACACCTTC
>TRBV2|NA|NA|TRBJ1-2
CASRQQPVGYTF
TGTGCCAGCCGACAGCAACCTGTAGGCTACACCTTC
>TRBV18|NA|NA|TRBJ2-5
CASSQGAQETQYF
TGTGCCAGCTCACAAGGGGCTCAAGAGACCCAGTACTTC
>TRBV19|TRBD1|NA|TRBJ2-1
CASSIRPGQGNYNEQFF
TGTGCCAGTAGTATCCGCCCGGGACAGGGTAACTACAATGAGCAGTTCTTC
>TRBV7-8|TRBD1|NA|TRBJ1-5
CASSLVDRVGNQPQHF
TGTGCCAGCAGCTTAGTAGACAGGGTCGGCAATCAGCCCCAGCATTTT
>TRBV18|NA|NA|TRBJ1-3
CASSVQGSGNTIYF
TGTGCCAGCTCGGTACAGGGATCTGGAAACACCATATATTTT